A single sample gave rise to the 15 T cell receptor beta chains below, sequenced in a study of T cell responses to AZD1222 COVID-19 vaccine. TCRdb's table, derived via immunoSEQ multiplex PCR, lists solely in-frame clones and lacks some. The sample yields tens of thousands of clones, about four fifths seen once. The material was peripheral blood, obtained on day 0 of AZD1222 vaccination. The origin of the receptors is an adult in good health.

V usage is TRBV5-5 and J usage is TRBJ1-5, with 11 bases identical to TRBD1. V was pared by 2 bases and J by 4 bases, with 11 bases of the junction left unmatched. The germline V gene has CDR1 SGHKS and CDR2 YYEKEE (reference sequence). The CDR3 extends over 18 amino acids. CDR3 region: CASSLWTGGVKRNQPQHF. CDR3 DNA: TGTGCCAGCAGCTTATGGACAGGGGGCGTAAAGAGAAATCAGCCCCAGCATTTT.

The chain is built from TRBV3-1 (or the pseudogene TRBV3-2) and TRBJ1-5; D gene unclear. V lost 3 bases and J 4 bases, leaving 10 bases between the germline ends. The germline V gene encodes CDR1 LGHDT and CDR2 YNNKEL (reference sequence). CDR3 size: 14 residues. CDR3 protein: CASSHTTRNQPQHF. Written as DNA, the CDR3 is TGTGCCAGCAGCCATACGACTAGAAATCAGCCCCAGCATTTT.

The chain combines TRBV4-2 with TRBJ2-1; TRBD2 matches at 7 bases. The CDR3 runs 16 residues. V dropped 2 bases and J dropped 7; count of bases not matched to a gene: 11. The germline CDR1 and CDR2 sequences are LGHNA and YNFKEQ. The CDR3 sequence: CASSQISGLGGNEQFF. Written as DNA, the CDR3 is TGTGCCAGCAGCCAAATTAGCGGACTAGGCGGAAATGAGCAGTTCTTC.

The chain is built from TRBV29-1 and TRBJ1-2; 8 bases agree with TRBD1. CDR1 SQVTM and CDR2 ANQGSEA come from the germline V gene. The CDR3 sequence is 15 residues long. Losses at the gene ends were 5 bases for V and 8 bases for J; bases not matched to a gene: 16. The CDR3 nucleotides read TGCAGCGTTTCACGACAGGGGCCAGGGCTTAGGGGCTACACCTTC. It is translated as CSVSRQGPGLRGYTF.

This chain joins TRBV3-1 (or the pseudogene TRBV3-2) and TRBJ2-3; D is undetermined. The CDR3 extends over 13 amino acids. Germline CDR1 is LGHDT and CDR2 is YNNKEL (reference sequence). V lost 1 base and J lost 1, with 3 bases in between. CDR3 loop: CASSQAGTDTQYF. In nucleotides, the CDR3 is TGTGCCAGCAGCCAAGCCGGCACAGATACGCAGTATTTT.

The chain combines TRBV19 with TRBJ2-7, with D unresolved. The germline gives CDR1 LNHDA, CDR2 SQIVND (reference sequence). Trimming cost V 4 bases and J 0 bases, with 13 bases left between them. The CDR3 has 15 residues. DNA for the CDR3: TGTGCCAGTAGTAATGTCGGCTGGTCCTCCTACGAGCAGTACTTC. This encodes CASSNVGWSSYEQYF.

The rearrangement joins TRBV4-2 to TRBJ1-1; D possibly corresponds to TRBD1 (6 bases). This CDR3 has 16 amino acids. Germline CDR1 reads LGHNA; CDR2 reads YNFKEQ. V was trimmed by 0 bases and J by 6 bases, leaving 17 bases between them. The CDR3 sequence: CASSQDRGGGNAEAFF. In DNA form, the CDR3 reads TGTGCCAGCAGCCAAGACAGGGGTGGAGGAAACGCTGAAGCTTTCTTT.

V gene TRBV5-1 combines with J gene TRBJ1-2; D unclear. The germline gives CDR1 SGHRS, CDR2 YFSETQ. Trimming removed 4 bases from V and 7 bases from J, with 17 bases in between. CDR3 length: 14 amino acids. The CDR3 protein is CASSEQSERSGYTF. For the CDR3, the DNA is TGCGCCAGCAGCGAACAATCGGAAAGAAGTGGCTACACCTTC.

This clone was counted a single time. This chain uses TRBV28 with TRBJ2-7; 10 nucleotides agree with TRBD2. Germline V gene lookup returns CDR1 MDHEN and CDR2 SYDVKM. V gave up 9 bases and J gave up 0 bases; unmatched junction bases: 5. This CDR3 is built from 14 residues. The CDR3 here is CASLAGDSSYEQYF. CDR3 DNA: TGTGCCAGTCTAGCGGGGGATAGCTCCTACGAGCAGTACTTC.

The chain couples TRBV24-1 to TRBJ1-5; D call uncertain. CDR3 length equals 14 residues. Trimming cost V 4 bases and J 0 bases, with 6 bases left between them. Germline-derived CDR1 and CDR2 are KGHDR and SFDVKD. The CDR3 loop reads CATSDLTSNQPQHF. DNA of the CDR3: TGTGCCACCAGTGACCTGACTAGCAATCAGCCCCAGCATTTT.

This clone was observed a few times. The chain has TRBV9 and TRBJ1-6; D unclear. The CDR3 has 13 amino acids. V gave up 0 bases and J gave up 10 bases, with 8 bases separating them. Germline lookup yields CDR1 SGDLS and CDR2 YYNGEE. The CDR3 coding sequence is TGTGCCAGCAGCGTAGTTGAGGACTCACCCCTCCACTTT. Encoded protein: CASSVVEDSPLHF.

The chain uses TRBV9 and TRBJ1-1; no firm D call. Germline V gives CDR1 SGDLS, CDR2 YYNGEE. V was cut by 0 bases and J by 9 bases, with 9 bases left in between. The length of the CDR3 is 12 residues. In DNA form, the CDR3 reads TGTGCCAGCAGCGTAGAAGGCAGACAAGCTTTCTTT. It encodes CASSVEGRQAFF.

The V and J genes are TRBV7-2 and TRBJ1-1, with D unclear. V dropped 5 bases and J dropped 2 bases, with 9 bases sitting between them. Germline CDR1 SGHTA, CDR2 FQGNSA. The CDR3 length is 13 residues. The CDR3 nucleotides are TGTGCCAGCAGCGCTGGACTCAACACTGAAGCTTTCTTT. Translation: CASSAGLNTEAFF.

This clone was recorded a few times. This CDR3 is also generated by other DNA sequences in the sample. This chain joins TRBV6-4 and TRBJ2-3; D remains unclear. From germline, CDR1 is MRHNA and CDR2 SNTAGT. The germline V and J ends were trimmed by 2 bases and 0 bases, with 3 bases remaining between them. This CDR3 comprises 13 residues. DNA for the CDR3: TGTGCCAGCAGTGACAGGAGCACAGATACGCAGTATTTT. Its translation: CASSDRSTDTQYF.

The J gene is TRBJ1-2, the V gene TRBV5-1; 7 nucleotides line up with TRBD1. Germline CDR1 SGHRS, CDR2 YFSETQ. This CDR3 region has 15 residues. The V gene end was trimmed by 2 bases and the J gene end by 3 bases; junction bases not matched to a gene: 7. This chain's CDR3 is CASSFGAGTDYGYTF. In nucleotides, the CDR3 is TGCGCCAGCAGCTTCGGTGCCGGGACAGACTATGGCTACACCTTC.